This T cell receptor (beta chain) comes out of a study of blood T cell repertoires in COVID-19. At the level of the study: There were acute and convalescent COVID-19 samples, and they came from the United States, Italy and Spain.

The protocol was immunoSEQ multiplex PCR, while the TCRdb copy is restricted to in-frame clones and leaves out a portion. Of 250,000 to 350,000 clones in the sample, 85% were seen once. The sequenced sample consisted of PBMCs or T cells enriched from blood (not recorded which). This clonotype was obtained from a woman between 50 and 59 years old who had recovered from COVID-19.

CDR3 DNA sequence: TGTGCCATCAGTGACAAGACAGGGTCTGACCAGCCCCAGCATTTT. Translated: CAISDKTGSDQPQHF. The gene calls are TRBV10-3 and TRBJ1-5, with 7 bases matching TRBD1. The CDR3 spans 15 residues. The ends lost 3 bases at V and 7 bases at J; junction bases unmatched: 9. Germline CDR1 reads ENHRY; CDR2 reads SYGVKD.